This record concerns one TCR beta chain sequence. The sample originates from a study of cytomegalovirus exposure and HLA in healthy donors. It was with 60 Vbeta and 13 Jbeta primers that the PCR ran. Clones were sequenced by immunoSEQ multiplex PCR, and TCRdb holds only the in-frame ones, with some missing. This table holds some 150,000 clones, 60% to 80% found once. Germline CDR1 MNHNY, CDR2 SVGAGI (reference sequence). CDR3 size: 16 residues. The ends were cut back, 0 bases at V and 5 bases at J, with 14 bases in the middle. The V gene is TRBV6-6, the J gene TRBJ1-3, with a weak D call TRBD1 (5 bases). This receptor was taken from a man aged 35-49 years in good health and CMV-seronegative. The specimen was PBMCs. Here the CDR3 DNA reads TGTGCCAGCAGTTACTCGGGGGGACCCCCTCGAAACACCATATATTTT. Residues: CASSYSGGPPRNTIYF.